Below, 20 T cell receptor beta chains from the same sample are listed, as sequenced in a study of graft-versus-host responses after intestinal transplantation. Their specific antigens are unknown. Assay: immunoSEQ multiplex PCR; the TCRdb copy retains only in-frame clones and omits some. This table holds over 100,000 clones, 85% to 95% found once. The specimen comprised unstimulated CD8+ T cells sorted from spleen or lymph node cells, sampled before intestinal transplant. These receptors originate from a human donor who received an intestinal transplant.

CDR3 in DNA: TGCGCCAGCAGCCAAGATAGCGGCTACGAGCAGTACTTC. Its protein product is CASSQDSGYEQYF. The chain employs TRBV4-3 and TRBJ2-7, with D tentatively TRBD2 (6 bases). The CDR3 has 13 residues. The germline V gene encodes CDR1 LGHNA and CDR2 YSLEER. Trimming pared 0 bases from V and 3 bases from J, leaving 6 bases between.

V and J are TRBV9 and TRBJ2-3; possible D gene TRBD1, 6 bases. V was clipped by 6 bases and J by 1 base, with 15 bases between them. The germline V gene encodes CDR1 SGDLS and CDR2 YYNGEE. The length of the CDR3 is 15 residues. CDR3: CASNTGQGGTDTQYF. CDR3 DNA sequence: TGTGCCAGCAATACAGGGCAGGGTGGCACAGATACGCAGTATTTT.

The CDR3 DNA sequence: TGTGCCAGCAGTCTTCTAGGGACTAGGGGGGAAGGAACCCAGTACTTC. Amino acid sequence: CASSLLGTRGEGTQYF. This chain joins TRBV27 and TRBJ2-5; 8 bases map to TRBD2. Losses at the gene ends were 5 bases for V and 8 bases for J; bases not matched to a gene: 16. The CDR3 runs to 16 residues. CDR1 and CDR2 from the germline V gene are MNHEY and SMNVEV (reference sequence).

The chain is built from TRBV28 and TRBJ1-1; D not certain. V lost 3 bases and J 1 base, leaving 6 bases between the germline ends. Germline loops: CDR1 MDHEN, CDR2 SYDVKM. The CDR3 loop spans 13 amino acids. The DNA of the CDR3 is TGTGCCAGCAGTTTGTCCAGGAACACTGAAGCTTTCTTT. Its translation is CASSLSRNTEAFF.

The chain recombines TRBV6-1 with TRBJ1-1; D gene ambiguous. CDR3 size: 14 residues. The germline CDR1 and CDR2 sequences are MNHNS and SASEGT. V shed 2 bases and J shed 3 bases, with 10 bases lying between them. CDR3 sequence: CASSERIWDTEAFF. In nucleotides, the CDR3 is TGTGCCAGCAGTGAAAGGATTTGGGACACTGAAGCTTTCTTT.

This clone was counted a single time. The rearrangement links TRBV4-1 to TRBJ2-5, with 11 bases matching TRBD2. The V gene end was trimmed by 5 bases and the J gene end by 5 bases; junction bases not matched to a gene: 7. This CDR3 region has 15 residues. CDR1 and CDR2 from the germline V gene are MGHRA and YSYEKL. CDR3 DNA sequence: TGCGCCAGCAGCGCCGGGACTAGCGGTCAGGAGACCCAGTACTTC. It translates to CASSAGTSGQETQYF.

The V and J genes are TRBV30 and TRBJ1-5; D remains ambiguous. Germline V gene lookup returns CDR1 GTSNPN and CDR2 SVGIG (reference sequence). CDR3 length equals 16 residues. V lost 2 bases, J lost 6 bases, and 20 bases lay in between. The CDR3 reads CAWSRGVAANSQPQHF. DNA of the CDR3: TGTGCCTGGAGTCGCGGGGTTGCGGCTAATTCTCAGCCCCAGCATTTT.

CDR3: CASSVATRRYYNEQFF. The CDR3 coding sequence is TGTGCCAGCAGCGTAGCTACCCGACGATACTACAATGAGCAGTTCTTC. The J gene is TRBJ2-1, the V gene TRBV9; D is undetermined. V was clipped by 0 bases and J by 3 bases, with 13 bases between them. The CDR3 contains 16 residues. CDR1 and CDR2 (germline): SGDLS, YYNGEE. Filled out from reference TRBV9 and TRBJ2-1, the complete variable domain reads DSGVTQTPKHLITATGQRVTLRCSPRSGDLSVYWYQQSLDQGLQFLIQYYNGEERAKGNILERFSAQQFPDLHSELNLSSLELGDSALYFCASSVATRRYYNEQFFGPGTRLTVL.

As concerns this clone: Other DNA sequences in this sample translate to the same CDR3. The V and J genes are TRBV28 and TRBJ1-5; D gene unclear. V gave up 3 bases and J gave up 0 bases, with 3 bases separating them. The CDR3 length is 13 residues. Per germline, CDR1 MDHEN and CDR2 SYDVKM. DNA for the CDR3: TGTGCCAGCAGTTTGTATAGCAATCAGCCCCAGCATTTT. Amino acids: CASSLYSNQPQHF.

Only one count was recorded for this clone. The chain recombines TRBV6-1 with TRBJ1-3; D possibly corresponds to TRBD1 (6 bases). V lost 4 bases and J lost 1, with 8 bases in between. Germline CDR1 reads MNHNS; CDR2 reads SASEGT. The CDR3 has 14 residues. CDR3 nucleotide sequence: TGTGCCAGCAGTGCTACAGGGTCTGGAAACACCATATATTTT. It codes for CASSATGSGNTIYF.

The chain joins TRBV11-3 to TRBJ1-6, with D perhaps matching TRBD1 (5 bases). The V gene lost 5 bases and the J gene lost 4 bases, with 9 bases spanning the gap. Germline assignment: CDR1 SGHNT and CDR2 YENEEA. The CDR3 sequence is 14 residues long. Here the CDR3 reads CASSRGGYNSPLHF. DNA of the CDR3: TGTGCCAGCAGCAGGGGCGGATATAATTCACCCCTCCACTTT.

CDR3: CASSQETGLNTEAFF. The CDR3 region has the DNA TGTGCCAGCAGCCAAGAAACAGGCTTGAACACTGAAGCTTTCTTT. The V call is TRBV5-5, the J call TRBJ1-1; possible D gene TRBD1, 5 bases. Deletions cut 4 bases from V and 0 bases from J, with 13 bases between. CDR1 is SGHKS and CDR2 is YYEKEE in the germline V gene (reference sequence). The CDR3 sequence is 15 residues long.

The CDR3 reads CASSEYRFNEQFF. The CDR3, as DNA: TGTGCCAGCAGTGAATACCGCTTCAATGAGCAGTTCTTC. The chain is built from TRBV6-1 and TRBJ2-1, with unresolved D. Per germline, CDR1 MNHNS and CDR2 SASEGT. The CDR3 loop spans 13 amino acids. V was cut by 2 bases and J by 6 bases, with 8 bases left in between.

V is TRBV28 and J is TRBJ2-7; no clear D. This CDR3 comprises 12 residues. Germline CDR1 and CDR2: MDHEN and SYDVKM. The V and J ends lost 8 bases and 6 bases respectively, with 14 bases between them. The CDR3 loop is CASSPPLGEQYF. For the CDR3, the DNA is TGTGCCAGCTCCCCGCCTTTGGGCGAGCAGTACTTC.

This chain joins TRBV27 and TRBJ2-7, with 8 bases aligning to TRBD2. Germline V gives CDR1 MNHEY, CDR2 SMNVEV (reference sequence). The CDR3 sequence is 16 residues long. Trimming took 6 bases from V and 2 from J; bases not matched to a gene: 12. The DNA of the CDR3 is TGTGCCAGCAGCGCCCCCGGGGGGGGCGCTCCCTACGAGCAGTACTTC. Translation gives CASSAPGGGAPYEQYF.

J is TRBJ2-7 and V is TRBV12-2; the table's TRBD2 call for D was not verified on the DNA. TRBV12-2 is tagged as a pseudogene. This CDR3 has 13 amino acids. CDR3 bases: TGTGCAAGTCGCTACGGACTAGTAAGCGAGCAGTACTTC. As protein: CASRYGLVSEQYF.

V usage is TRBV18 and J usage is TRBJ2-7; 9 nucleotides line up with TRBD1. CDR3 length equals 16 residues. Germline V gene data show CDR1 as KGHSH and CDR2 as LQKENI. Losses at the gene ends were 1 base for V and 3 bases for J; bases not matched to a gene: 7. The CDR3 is CASSPLGQGNDYEQYF. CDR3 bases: TGTGCCAGCTCACCACTGGGACAGGGTAATGACTACGAGCAGTACTTC.

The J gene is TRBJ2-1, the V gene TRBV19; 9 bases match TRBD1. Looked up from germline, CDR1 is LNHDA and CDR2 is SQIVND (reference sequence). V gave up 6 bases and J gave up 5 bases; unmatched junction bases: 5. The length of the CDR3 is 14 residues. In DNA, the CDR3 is TGTGCCAGTAGCCGGGACAGGGTAGACAATGAGCAGTTCTTC. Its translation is CASSRDRVDNEQFF.

CDR3 region: CASSLVGGQDEQYF. The CDR3 nucleotides read TGCGCCAGCAGCTTGGTAGGGGGACAGGACGAGCAGTACTTC. The chain has TRBV5-1 and TRBJ2-7, with 8 bases fitting TRBD1. CDR3 length equals 14 residues. Per germline, CDR1 SGHRS and CDR2 YFSETQ. The ends lost 0 bases at V and 5 bases at J; junction bases unmatched: 4.

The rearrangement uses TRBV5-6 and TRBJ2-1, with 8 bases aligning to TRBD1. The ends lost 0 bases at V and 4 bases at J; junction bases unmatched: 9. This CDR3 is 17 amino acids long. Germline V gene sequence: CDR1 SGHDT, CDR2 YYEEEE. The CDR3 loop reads CASSLALSGGAYNEQFF. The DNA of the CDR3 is TGTGCCAGCAGCTTGGCCTTGTCAGGGGGCGCTTACAATGAGCAGTTCTTC.